This entry lists 18 T cell receptor beta chains sequenced from one sample in a study of cytomegalovirus exposure and HLA in healthy donors. Primers: 60 Vbeta forward and 13 Jbeta reverse. TCRdb keeps only in-frame clones here, not all; method: immunoSEQ multiplex PCR. The table includes tens of thousands of clones, 70% to 80% detected once. Input material: PBMCs. The receptors derive from a man aged 25-45 years in good health and CMV-seronegative.

This rearrangement joins TRBV11-1 to TRBJ2-6, with 9 bases identical to TRBD1. Germline V lookup: CDR1 SGHAT, CDR2 FQDESV (reference sequence). Trimming took 5 bases from V and 0 from J; bases not matched to a gene: 8. This CDR3 has 18 residues. The CDR3 loop reads CASSPGTGRASGANVLTF. The CDR3 nucleotides are TGTGCCAGCAGCCCCGGGACAGGGAGAGCCTCTGGGGCCAACGTCCTGACTTTC.

This clone was observed a handful of times. The chain employs TRBV5-1 and TRBJ1-1, with 9 bases fitting TRBD1. CDR1 and CDR2 from the germline V gene are SGHRS and YFSETQ. The length of the CDR3 is 14 residues. The trim removed 4 bases at V and 4 bases at J, leaving 5 bases unmatched. CDR3 DNA sequence: TGCGCCAGCAGCCCGACAGGGGGGAGCACTGAAGCTTTCTTT. This codes for CASSPTGGSTEAFF.

The CDR3 reads CSVLDRGRGYGYTF. In DNA form, the CDR3 reads TGCAGCGTGTTAGACAGGGGGCGAGGCTATGGCTACACCTTC. The chain couples TRBV29-1 to TRBJ1-2; 10 bases align to TRBD1. The germline V gene encodes CDR1 SQVTM and CDR2 ANQGSEA. Trimming took 6 bases from V and 4 from J; bases not matched to a gene: 8. There are 14 residues in the CDR3.

The chain joins TRBV4-2 to TRBJ2-5, with D unresolved. The germline V gene has CDR1 LGHNA and CDR2 YNFKEQ. Trimming stripped 6 bases from V and 1 base from J, with 6 bases between. The CDR3 totals 12 residues. The DNA of the CDR3 is TGTGCCAGCAGTTCGAGCCAAGAGACCCAGTACTTC. Its protein is CASSSSQETQYF.

The V gene is TRBV7-9, the J gene TRBJ2-1, with D possibly being TRBD1 (6 bases). Germline V gene lookup returns CDR1 SEHNR and CDR2 FQNEAQ (reference sequence). There are 13 residues in the CDR3. V dropped 3 bases and J dropped 8 bases, with 11 bases sitting between them. Here the CDR3 DNA reads TGTGCCAGCAGCTTTCTGGGGGCCTATGAGCAGTTCTTC. It translates to CASSFLGAYEQFF.

V is TRBV9 and J is TRBJ1-1; 8 positions match TRBD1. The trim removed 7 bases at V and 1 base at J, leaving 0 bases unmatched. The CDR3 has 12 residues. From germline, CDR1 is SGDLS and CDR2 YYNGEE. The CDR3 nucleotides read TGTGCCAGCGGACAGGGGAACACTGAAGCTTTCTTT. The encoded protein is CASGQGNTEAFF. The whole variable domain, remainder taken from reference TRBV9 and TRBJ1-1, is DSGVTQTPKHLITATGQRVTLRCSPRSGDLSVYWYQQSLDQGLQFLIQYYNGEERAKGNILERFSAQQFPDLHSELNLSSLELGDSALYFCASGQGNTEAFFGQGTRLTVV.

The CDR3 DNA follows: TGCGCCAGCAGCTTGGCGGGTGGGGCCTACGAGCAGTACGTC. Translation gives CASSLAGGAYEQYV. The chain is built from TRBV5-1 and TRBJ2-7; no definite D call. This CDR3 has 14 amino acids. Deletions cut 0 bases from V and 2 bases from J, with 9 bases between. Germline-derived CDR1 and CDR2 are SGHRS and YFSETQ.

The chain carries TRBV9 and TRBJ2-1, with D perhaps TRBD2 (6 bases). Looked up from germline, CDR1 is SGDLS and CDR2 is YYNGEE. This CDR3 spans 16 amino acids. V lost 5 bases and J 0 bases, leaving 15 bases between the germline ends. In DNA, the CDR3 is TGTGCCAGCAGTCTACTAGCCGGTAGCTCCTACAATGAGCAGTTCTTC. Amino acids: CASSLLAGSSYNEQFF. Drawing the rest from reference TRBV9 and TRBJ2-1, the complete variable domain is DSGVTQTPKHLITATGQRVTLRCSPRSGDLSVYWYQQSLDQGLQFLIQYYNGEERAKGNILERFSAQQFPDLHSELNLSSLELGDSALYFCASSLLAGSSYNEQFFGPGTRLTVL.

V and J are TRBV4-1 and TRBJ2-1; weak D call: TRBD2 (6 bases). The CDR3 runs to 15 residues. CDR1 is MGHRA and CDR2 is YSYEKL in the germline V gene. V shed 0 bases and J shed 5 bases, with 11 bases lying between them. CDR3 loop: CASSQDGRGDNEQFF. In nucleotides, the CDR3 is TGCGCCAGCAGCCAAGATGGGCGGGGCGACAATGAGCAGTTCTTC.

J is TRBJ1-1 and V is TRBV6-6, with D perhaps matching TRBD1 (6 bases). Germline CDR1 and CDR2: MNHNY and SVGAGI (reference sequence). CDR3 length: 13 residues. V was cut by 6 bases and J by 1 base, with 9 bases left in between. This CDR3 reads CASRNRENTEAFF. CDR3 in DNA: TGTGCCAGCAGAAACAGGGAGAACACTGAAGCTTTCTTT.

This clone was observed a single time. This chain links TRBV5-4 with TRBJ2-3, with TRBD2 matching 11 bases. This CDR3 spans 15 amino acids. With 3 bases clipped from V and 1 base from J, the junction kept 1 base outside the gene matches. Looked up from germline, CDR1 is SGHNT and CDR2 is YYREEE (reference sequence). CDR3 protein: CASSSTSGGTDTQYF. CDR3 bases: TGTGCCAGCAGCTCGACTAGCGGGGGCACAGATACGCAGTATTTT.

The chain combines TRBV7-2 with TRBJ2-7, with 9 nucleotides matching TRBD1. Germline assignment: CDR1 SGHTA and CDR2 FQGNSA. The junction had 9 bases not matched to a gene; V was cut back by 5 bases and J by 4 bases. The CDR3 runs to 15 residues. CDR3 sequence reads: CASSPTGGNQYEQYF. In DNA, the CDR3 is TGTGCCAGCAGCCCAACAGGGGGCAATCAATACGAGCAGTACTTC. Variable domain in full (rest from reference TRBV7-2 and TRBJ2-7): GAGVSQSPSNKVTEKGKDVELRCDPISGHTALYWYRQSLGQGLEFLIYFQGNSAPDKSGLPSDRFSAERTGGSVSTLTIQRTQQEDSAVYLCASSPTGGNQYEQYFGPGTRLTVT.

CDR3 sequence (DNA): TGTGCCAGCAGGGACAACACCTACGAGCAGTACTTC. Its protein product is CASRDNTYEQYF. The V gene is TRBV25-1, the J gene TRBJ2-7, with a tentative D call TRBD1 (5 bases). Deletions cut 6 bases from V and 2 bases from J, with 8 bases between. The CDR3 is 12 residues long. Germline loops: CDR1 MGHDK, CDR2 SYGVNS.

The J gene is TRBJ2-3, the V gene TRBV25-1; D may be TRBD1 (5 bases). CDR3 length: 13 amino acids. The V end lost 5 bases, the J end lost 3 bases, and 9 bases lay between the germline ends. CDR1 MGHDK and CDR2 SYGVNS come from the germline V gene. The CDR3 DNA reads TGTGCCAGCAGTCGTCCAGGGACAGATACGCAGTATTTT. Its protein product is CASSRPGTDTQYF. The whole variable domain, remainder taken from reference TRBV25-1 and TRBJ2-3, is EADIYQTPRYLVIGTGKKITLECSQTMGHDKMYWYQQDPGMELHLIHYSYGVNSTEKGDLSSESTVSRIRTEHFPLTLESARPSHTSQYLCASSRPGTDTQYFGPGTRLTVL.

This clone was seen a few times. The chain employs TRBV9 and TRBJ2-3; D gene uncertain. V lost 0 bases and J lost 0, with 8 bases in between. The CDR3 consists of 15 residues. In germline, CDR1 is SGDLS, CDR2 YYNGEE. CDR3 loop: CASSVELYSTDTQYF. CDR3 DNA: TGTGCCAGCAGCGTAGAACTATACAGCACAGATACGCAGTATTTT.

This chain connects TRBV18 to TRBJ1-1; a possible D gene is TRBD1 (5 bases). The CDR3 length is 14 residues. V was pared by 2 bases and J by 2 bases, with 9 bases between. CDR1 is KGHSH, CDR2 LQKENI, per germline. CDR3 DNA sequence: TGTGCCAGCTCACCAGCGACAGTTAACACTGAAGCTTTCTTT. It yields the protein CASSPATVNTEAFF.

The chain recombines TRBV6-6 with TRBJ1-2; D remains unclear. CDR1 and CDR2 from the germline V gene are MNHNY and SVGAGI (reference sequence). CDR3 length equals 15 residues. Trimming left V 3 bases short and J 0 bases short, with 11 bases between. The chain's CDR3 is CASSYVQSTNYGYTF. The CDR3, as DNA: TGTGCCAGCAGTTATGTACAGTCGACTAACTATGGCTACACCTTC.

This clone occurred a few times. Other DNA sequences in the sample encode the same CDR3. This chain joins TRBV6-5 and TRBJ1-2, with unresolved D. With 5 bases removed from V and 7 bases from J, the gap between germline ends came to 8 bases. Germline lookup yields CDR1 MNHEY and CDR2 SVGAGI. This CDR3 contains 11 residues. The CDR3 nucleotides are TGTGCCAGCAGTCCCGGAGTTGGCTACACCTTC. Protein: CASSPGVGYTF.